This T cell receptor beta chain was observed in a study of technical replicates of blood from a handful of donors (dated by TCRdb to 2016 to 2017). This clone was found once. Its antigen target is currently unknown. Base quality data are lacking; no much larger clone is found one base away. Library method: the immunoSEQ multiplex PCR assay. TCRdb holds this immuneACCESS table with in-frame rearrangements only. Some clones are missing; in checked studies, unresolved V genes explain under half, and the rest has no known cause. This sample lists under 95,000 clones; 95% were detected once. The ten largest clones represent 0.26% of the sample. From the germline V gene (reference sequence), CDR1 is LNHDA and CDR2 is SQIVND. Counted from cysteine to phenylalanine, this CDR3 has 17 amino acids. Solely the CDR3 DNA is kept, with 51 bases framed from the first base. Clipping removes 5 bases from V and 5 bases from J, with 8 as the unmatched junction base count.

The origin of this receptor is a human donor in good health. The rearranged segments are TRBV19 and TRBJ2-1; 14 bases in the junction line up with TRBD2. Material: T cells isolated from PBMCs. The CDR3 region: CASSVRLAGGRNNEQFF. The DNA sequence reads TGTGCCAGTAGTGTTAGACTAGCGGGAGGGAGAAACAATGAGCAGTTCTTC.